This T cell receptor beta chain is from a study of control samples from healthy donors and cancer patients. Produced via immunoSEQ multiplex PCR; TCRdb's table is partial and in-frame only. The table lists more than 140,000 clones, about 90% of them singletons. From germline, CDR1 is SGHRS and CDR2 YFSETQ. The CDR3 length is 13 residues. Trimming shortened V by 1 base and J by 4 bases, and 8 bases separated the two germline ends. The V and J genes are TRBV5-1 and TRBJ1-1; D uncertain. The clonotype originates from a man younger than 30 in good health. Sequencing used blood. In DNA form, the CDR3 reads TGCGCCAGCAGCTTGCGGGCCGGCACTGAAGCTTTCTTT. Protein product: CASSLRAGTEAFF.